A single sample gave rise to the 27 T cell receptor beta chains below, sequenced in a study of blood T cell repertoires in COVID-19. Libraries were prepared by immunoSEQ multiplex PCR; TCRdb keeps only in-frame clonotypes and omits some of them. The repertoire holds about 59,000 clones, with less than 85% as singletons. Material for sequencing was peripheral blood. These receptors were obtained from a human donor in a cohort sampled during active COVID-19.

The V and J genes are TRBV5-5 and TRBJ2-1, with 10 bases fitting TRBD2. The germline V gene has CDR1 SGHKS and CDR2 YYEKEE (reference sequence). The CDR3 sequence is 15 residues long. V shed 6 bases, J shed 6 bases, and the junction held 9 bases outside the gene matches. The CDR3 here is CASTPGLAKSNEQFF. Here the CDR3 DNA reads TGTGCCAGCACCCCGGGACTAGCGAAAAGCAATGAGCAGTTCTTC.

This clone was seen a handful of times. V gene TRBV28 combines with J gene TRBJ1-5, with D maybe TRBD1 (5 bases). Germline values: CDR1 MDHEN, CDR2 SYDVKM. The CDR3 consists of 14 residues. V lost 1 base to trimming and J lost 7 bases, with 11 bases between them. The CDR3 here is CASSLSEGRQPQHF. The CDR3 DNA follows: TGTGCCAGCAGTTTATCGGAGGGGCGCCAGCCCCAGCATTTT. The entire variable domain, with the rest obtained from reference TRBV28 and TRBJ1-5, is as follows: DVKVTQSSRYLVKRTGEKVFLECVQDMDHENMFWYRQDPGLGLRLIYFSYDVKMKEKGDIPEGYSVSREKKERFSLILESASTNQTSMYLCASSLSEGRQPQHFGDGTRLSIL.

The rearrangement uses TRBV28 and TRBJ2-1, with 12 bases fitting TRBD2. Germline assignment: CDR1 MDHEN and CDR2 SYDVKM. The CDR3 consists of 15 residues. V trimming: 5 bases; J trimming: 8 bases; junction bases outside the gene matches: 7. CDR3 nucleotide sequence: TGTGCCAGCAGTACCCCTAGCGGGAGGGCCTATGAGCAGTTCTTC. Translating gives CASSTPSGRAYEQFF.

The chain has TRBV11-3 and TRBJ2-2, with 7 bases lining up with TRBD1. The CDR3 is 15 amino acids. V lost 5 bases, J lost 5 bases, and 8 bases stayed unmatched. Per germline, CDR1 SGHNT and CDR2 YENEEA. CDR3 nucleotide sequence: TGTGCCAGCAGCCCCCAGACAGGGCTTACCGGGGAGCTGTTTTTT. Encoded protein: CASSPQTGLTGELFF.

The chain combines TRBV4-3 with TRBJ1-3; 7 bases map to TRBD1. CDR1 is LGHNA and CDR2 is YSLEER in the germline V gene. The CDR3 has 15 amino acids. V lost 0 bases and J lost 3; bases outside the gene matches: 2. In DNA, the CDR3 is TGCGCCAGCAGCCAAGACACAGGGGATGGAAACACCATATATTTT. It yields the protein CASSQDTGDGNTIYF.

J is TRBJ2-3 and V is TRBV5-6, with 10 bases that match TRBD2. Germline CDR1 and CDR2: SGHDT and YYEEEE. The ends lost 2 bases at V and 5 bases at J; junction bases unmatched: 11. This CDR3 is built from 17 residues. The CDR3 sequence is CASSFPIAGGVGDTQYF. The CDR3 region has the DNA TGTGCCAGCAGCTTCCCGATAGCGGGAGGTGTGGGAGATACGCAGTATTTT.

The V gene is TRBV6-2 or TRBV6-3, the J gene TRBJ2-7, with 9 bases aligning to TRBD2. CDR1 is MNHEY and CDR2 is SVGEGT in the germline V gene. J was trimmed by 4 bases and V by 0 bases; bases with no gene match: 1. The CDR3 runs to 14 residues. Here the CDR3 reads CASSYSSGSYEQYF. Written as DNA, the CDR3 is TGTGCCAGCAGTTACTCTAGCGGGAGTTACGAGCAGTACTTC.

This chain links TRBV4-1 with TRBJ1-4; 9 nucleotides align to TRBD1. The germline gives CDR1 MGHRA, CDR2 YSYEKL. This CDR3 is 19 amino acids long. With 0 bases clipped from V and 3 bases from J, the junction kept 11 bases outside the gene matches. The CDR3 DNA is TGCGCCAGCAGCCAAGATACACAGGGGGCGTCTTCTGCTAATGAAAAACTGTTTTTT. Amino acid sequence: CASSQDTQGASSANEKLFF.

The genes are TRBV7-2 and TRBJ1-5; D perhaps matches TRBD1 (5 bases). This CDR3 has 13 residues. Trimming took 4 bases from V and 4 from J, leaving 8 bases between them. The V gene's germline CDR1 is SGHTA and CDR2 FQGNSA. The CDR3 loop reads CASSYSGNQPQHF. CDR3 nucleotide sequence: TGTGCCAGCAGCTATTCAGGGAATCAGCCCCAGCATTTT.

This chain links TRBV18 with TRBJ2-4, with TRBD1 as a possible D gene (6 bases). V was shortened by 3 bases and J by 7 bases, with 10 bases between the two germline ends. The CDR3 totals 13 residues. CDR1 is KGHSH, CDR2 LQKENI, per germline. CDR3 DNA sequence: TGTGCCAGCTCACCCCCCCAGGGGAACATTCAGTACTTC. Translating it yields CASSPPQGNIQYF.

The CDR3 loop is CASSFTPGYEQYF. The CDR3, as DNA: TGTGCCAGCAGTTTCACTCCCGGCTACGAGCAGTACTTC. This chain links TRBV6-2 or TRBV6-3 with TRBJ2-7; no definite D call. Trimming took off 4 bases at V and 3 bases at J, with 10 bases between the two ends. CDR1 MNHEY and CDR2 SVGEGT come from the germline V gene. This CDR3 region has 13 residues.

The chain employs TRBV4-3 and TRBJ2-3, with D perhaps matching TRBD2 (6 bases). The CDR3 totals 17 residues. The germline gives CDR1 LGHNA, CDR2 YSLEER. Deletions cut 0 bases from V and 5 bases from J, with 18 bases between. CDR3 nucleotide sequence: TGCGCCAGCAGCCAAGATCTTTACGGGGGATTAGAAGATACGCAGTATTTT. This gives the protein CASSQDLYGGLEDTQYF.

The CDR3 coding sequence is TGCGCCAGCAGCGGGACTAGCGGGCGACAAGAGACCCAGTACTTC. This encodes CASSGTSGRQETQYF. This chain connects TRBV5-1 to TRBJ2-5, with 12 positions matching TRBD2. Germline V gives CDR1 SGHRS, CDR2 YFSETQ. The J segment lost 2 bases and the V segment lost 4 bases, leaving 3 bases of the junction unmatched. The CDR3 extends over 15 amino acids.

The chain is built from TRBV19 and TRBJ2-2; TRBD1 might be the D (6 bases). Trimming took 10 bases from V and 1 from J, leaving 13 bases between them. Germline V CDR1 and CDR2: LNHDA, SQIVND (reference sequence). This CDR3 comprises 14 residues. CDR3 sequence reads: CATQRTVNTGELFF. The CDR3 bases are TGTGCCACGCAACGGACAGTGAACACCGGGGAGCTGTTTTTT. The full variable domain, rest sourced from reference TRBV19 and TRBJ2-2, is DGGITQSPKYLFRKEGQNVTLSCEQNLNHDAMYWYRQDPGQGLRLIYYSQIVNDFQKGDIAEGYSVSREKKESFPLTVTSAQKNPTAFYLCATQRTVNTGELFFGEGSRLTVL.

The V gene is TRBV18, the J gene TRBJ2-5, with TRBD2 as a possible D gene (6 bases). The CDR3 extends over 13 amino acids. The germline V gene has CDR1 KGHSH and CDR2 LQKENI. Trimming shortened V by 6 bases and J by 1 base, and 9 bases separated the two germline ends. The DNA of the CDR3 is TGTGCCAGCTCCCTGGGACTCCAAGAGACCCAGTACTTC. Translation gives CASSLGLQETQYF. The full variable domain, completed using reference TRBV18 and TRBJ2-5, is NAGVMQNPRHLVRRRGQEARLRCSPMKGHSHVYWYRQLPEEGLKFMVYLQKENIIDESGMPKERFSAEFPKEGPSILRIQQVVRGDSAAYFCASSLGLQETQYFGPGTRLLVL.

The table lists this clone with a count of one. This chain links TRBV20-1 with TRBJ2-1; D is unresolved. CDR1 DFQATT and CDR2 SNEGSKA come from the germline V gene (reference sequence). The V gene lost 5 bases and the J gene lost 13 bases, with 12 bases spanning the gap. This CDR3 has 10 amino acids. CDR3 residues: CSAPLVTQFF. The CDR3 bases are TGCAGTGCTCCCCTAGTCACTCAGTTCTTC.

The V call is TRBV18, the J call TRBJ2-5, with 10 bases identical to TRBD1. Per the germline V gene, CDR1 is KGHSH and CDR2 is LQKENI. Germline trimming cut 6 bases from V and 4 bases from J; bases unmatched to any gene: 23. The CDR3 length is 20 residues. This CDR3 reads CASSYASRDRGAGRRETQYF. The CDR3 DNA reads TGTGCCAGCTCTTACGCCTCCCGGGACAGGGGCGCCGGAAGGCGAGAGACCCAGTACTTC. Full variable domain (outside the CDR3, taken from reference TRBV18 and TRBJ2-5): NAGVMQNPRHLVRRRGQEARLRCSPMKGHSHVYWYRQLPEEGLKFMVYLQKENIIDESGMPKERFSAEFPKEGPSILRIQQVVRGDSAAYFCASSYASRDRGAGRRETQYFGPGTRLLVL.

The rearrangement links TRBV5-4 to TRBJ2-2; 8 bases are a match to TRBD2. The trim removed 4 bases at V and 5 bases at J, leaving 10 bases unmatched. The CDR3 is made up of 16 amino acids. The germline CDR1 and CDR2 sequences are SGHNT and YYREEE (reference sequence). The CDR3 DNA reads as TGTGCCAGCAGCCGACGTTCGGGAGGGGAAACCGGGGAGCTGTTTTTT. Encoded protein: CASSRRSGGETGELFF.

In its sample, this clone was seen once. The chain uses TRBV24-1 and TRBJ2-1; the match to TRBD2 covers 12 bases. CDR1 and CDR2 from the germline V gene are KGHDR and SFDVKD. The CDR3 sequence is 16 residues long. V lost 2 bases, J lost 3 bases, and 1 base stayed unmatched. The DNA of the CDR3 is TGTGCCACCAGTGATTCACTAGCGGGAGGCTACAATGAGCAGTTCTTC. It specifies CATSDSLAGGYNEQFF.

The chain is built from TRBV18 and TRBJ1-1, with a tentative D call TRBD1 (6 bases). There are 14 residues in the CDR3. Trimming took off 2 bases at V and 4 bases at J, with 11 bases between the two ends. CDR1 is KGHSH and CDR2 is LQKENI in the germline V gene. Here the CDR3 DNA reads TGTGCCAGCTCACCAAAAAGGACAGTCACTGAAGCTTTCTTT. Residues: CASSPKRTVTEAFF.

The CDR3 loop reads CAISEISGEKLFF. The CDR3 nucleotides are TGTGCCATCAGTGAGATTTCCGGGGAAAAACTGTTTTTT. This rearrangement joins TRBV10-3 to TRBJ1-4; no definite D call. The CDR3 is made up of 13 amino acids. Looked up from germline, CDR1 is ENHRY and CDR2 is SYGVKD. The V and J ends lost 2 bases and 8 bases respectively, with 9 bases between them.

The CDR3, as DNA: TGTGCCAGCAGTTCGGCGAACCGGCCCAGACAATATGGCTACACCTTC. It encodes CASSSANRPRQYGYTF. The V and J genes are TRBV28 and TRBJ1-2, with D unresolved. CDR3 length: 16 residues. Germline V gene data show CDR1 as MDHEN and CDR2 as SYDVKM. The V gene lost 4 bases and the J gene lost 5 bases, with 20 bases spanning the gap.

V gene TRBV18 combines with J gene TRBJ1-1; D might be TRBD1 (6 bases). V lost 3 bases and J lost 6, with 14 bases in between. The CDR3 has 14 residues. Per germline, CDR1 KGHSH and CDR2 LQKENI. DNA for the CDR3: TGTGCCAGCTCACCGGGAGGGGGGACCCCTGAAGCTTTCTTT. It yields the protein CASSPGGGTPEAFF.

The V and J genes are TRBV20-1 and TRBJ2-7; D uncertain. CDR1 is DFQATT and CDR2 is SNEGSKA in the germline V gene (reference sequence). This CDR3 has 10 residues. The germline V and J ends were trimmed by 1 base and 6 bases, with 4 bases remaining between them. CDR3: CSARALEQYF. DNA of the CDR3: TGCAGTGCTAGAGCCCTCGAGCAGTACTTC.

This chain uses TRBV19 with TRBJ2-1; D is unresolved. Trimming pared 3 bases from V and 4 bases from J, leaving 7 bases between. Germline CDR1 is LNHDA and CDR2 is SQIVND (reference sequence). The CDR3 runs 13 residues. This CDR3 reads CASSIQVYNEQFF. For the CDR3, the DNA is TGTGCCAGTAGTATCCAGGTGTACAATGAGCAGTTCTTC.

The chain employs TRBV5-4 and TRBJ2-3; 8 positions match TRBD2. Germline values: CDR1 SGHNT, CDR2 YYREEE (reference sequence). With 1 base clipped from V and 6 bases from J, the junction kept 7 bases outside the gene matches. CDR3 size: 15 residues. The CDR3: CASSLRSGSRDTQYF. The CDR3 nucleotides read TGTGCCAGCAGCTTGCGCAGCGGGAGTCGGGATACGCAGTATTTT.

V is TRBV6-2 or TRBV6-3 and J is TRBJ2-7; TRBD1 is a possible D gene (6 bases). The CDR3 length is 13 residues. V was pared by 6 bases and J by 2 bases, with 11 bases between. Per the germline V gene, CDR1 is MNHEY and CDR2 is SVGEGT. CDR3 coding DNA: TGTGCCAGCAGCCCAGGGGTACCCTACGAGCAGTACTTC. It encodes CASSPGVPYEQYF.